This T cell receptor (beta chain) was obtained from a study of blood T cell repertoires in COVID-19. Study background: Donors in the United States, Italy and Spain gave samples during acute or convalescent COVID-19. PBMCs, B-cell-depleted T cells, or T cells were the source of the cDNA or gDNA that made up the material.

Per the original data handling: Reference gene primers were amplified, and this amplification served to estimate nucleated cell counts. Generated by immunoSEQ multiplex PCR, the TCRdb table keeps only in-frame clones and is missing some. V and J calls and clone size come straight from that table; D and trimming were deduced from the DNA. The data show fewer than 80,000 clones, roughly 80% seen once. Germline values: CDR1 MNHEY, CDR2 SVGAGI. After removal of 7 bases from V and 6 bases from J, the junction contained 5 bases not matched to a gene. The CDR3 consists of 14 residues. The chain carries TRBV6-5 and TRBJ2-7; 14 bases map to TRBD2. The sequencing input was peripheral blood. The TCR sequence derives from a woman aged 80 or older with acute or convalescent COVID-19. DNA of the CDR3: TGTGCCAGCACCAGACTAGCGGGGGGGCTCGAGCAGTACTTC. Its translation is CASTRLAGGLEQYF.